A selection of T cell receptor beta chains follows, all from one sample in a study of T cells in Graves' hyperthyroidism and ophthalmopathy. TCRdb reprocessed the multiplex PCR reads with MiXCR, giving one entry per CDR3 protein. The profile covers fewer than 550,000 distinct CDR3 sequences, with about 15% appearing a single time and roughly 7.7% taken by the ten largest. The sample consisted of blood. The origin of the receptors is a woman under 30 with Graves' hyperthyroidism. Both conserved end residues are part of each CDR3. The order of the fields is D gene, V gene, clone size, J gene, CDR3 protein, CDR3 DNA. The D gene is left open where the match is weak. Part of the rows lack a size; the others show once, few, many or a class for expanded clones.

d_call: .
v_call: TRBV11-2
clone_size: few
j_call: TRBJ1-2
cdr3_aa: CASSLIATSVGGYTF
cdr3_nt: TGTGCCAGCAGCTTAATAGCGACCTCCGTTGGGGGCTACACCTTC

d_call: .
v_call: TRBV6-1
clone_size: many
j_call: TRBJ1-4
cdr3_aa: CASSEGGGAAEKLFF
cdr3_nt: TGTGCCAGCAGTGAGGGGGGGGGGGCCGCGGAAAAACTGTTTTTT

d_call: .
v_call: TRBV6-1
clone_size: few
j_call: TRBJ2-3
cdr3_aa: CASSSLLGAGPIGTDTQYF
cdr3_nt: TGTGCCAGCAGTTCTCTCCTTGGCGCAGGTCCCATCGGAACAGATACGCAGTATTTT

d_call: .
v_call: TRBV28
clone_size: many
j_call: TRBJ1-4
cdr3_aa: CASSLERVGGEKLFF
cdr3_nt: TGTGCCAGCAGTTTAGAGAGGGTCGGCGGTGAAAAACTGTTTTTT

d_call: .
v_call: TRBV11-2
clone_size: .
j_call: TRBJ1-1
cdr3_aa: CASSLGGAGEAFF
cdr3_nt: TGTGCCAGCAGCTTAGGGGGAGCGGGTGAAGCTTTCTTT

d_call: .
v_call: TRBV25-1
clone_size: .
j_call: TRBJ2-1
cdr3_aa: CASSELNNNEQFF
cdr3_nt: TGTGCCAGCAGTGAACTTAACAACAATGAGCAGTTCTTC

d_call: .
v_call: TRBV9
clone_size: few
j_call: TRBJ2-3
cdr3_aa: CASSVDRGGVGTDTQYF
cdr3_nt: TGTGCCAGCAGCGTAGACCGCGGCGGGGTCGGCACAGATACGCAGTATTTT

d_call: .
v_call: TRBV10-3
clone_size: many
j_call: TRBJ1-2
cdr3_aa: CAISDGSGYTF
cdr3_nt: TGTGCCATCAGTGACGGGAGTGGCTACACCTTC

d_call: TRBD2
v_call: TRBV11-2
clone_size: many
j_call: TRBJ2-3
cdr3_aa: CASSPRGVADTQYF
cdr3_nt: TGTGCCAGCAGCCCGCGGGGGGTAGCAGATACGCAGTATTTT

d_call: .
v_call: TRBV18
clone_size: many
j_call: TRBJ2-6
cdr3_aa: CASSRGSGANVLTF
cdr3_nt: TGTGCCAGCTCACGCGGCTCTGGGGCCAACGTCCTGACTTTC

d_call: TRBD2
v_call: TRBV6-1
clone_size: .
j_call: TRBJ2-2
cdr3_aa: CASSEVSGGPGELFF
cdr3_nt: TGTGCCAGCAGTGAAGTTTCGGGGGGGCCCGGGGAGCTGTTTTTT

d_call: .
v_call: TRBV27
clone_size: many
j_call: TRBJ1-5
cdr3_aa: CASSLKGFQPQHF
cdr3_nt: TGTGCCAGCAGTTTAAAAGGTTTTCAGCCCCAGCATTTT

d_call: TRBD2
v_call: TRBV27
clone_size: many
j_call: TRBJ2-1
cdr3_aa: CASSLSGTSGSSYNEQFF
cdr3_nt: TGTGCCAGCAGTTTATCCGGGACTAGCGGTAGCTCCTACAATGAGCAGTTCTTC

d_call: TRBD1
v_call: TRBV7-8
clone_size: many
j_call: TRBJ1-4
cdr3_aa: CASSSTGSGEKLFF
cdr3_nt: TGTGCCAGCAGCTCGACAGGGTCAGGTGAAAAACTGTTTTTT

d_call: TRBD1
v_call: TRBV5-8
clone_size: once
j_call: TRBJ1-2
cdr3_aa: CASSAYRDREDYGYTF
cdr3_nt: TGTGCCAGCAGCGCCTACCGGGACAGGGAGGACTATGGCTACACCTTC

d_call: .
v_call: TRBV12-3/TRBV12-4
clone_size: many
j_call: TRBJ1-1
cdr3_aa: CASGIGTEAFF
cdr3_nt: TGTGCCAGCGGGATTGGCACTGAAGCTTTCTTT

d_call: TRBD2
v_call: TRBV5-4
clone_size: few
j_call: TRBJ2-3
cdr3_aa: CASSLVWGGVADTQYF
cdr3_nt: TGTGCCAGCAGCTTGGTTTGGGGAGGGGTGGCAGATACGCAGTATTTT

d_call: .
v_call: TRBV28
clone_size: many
j_call: TRBJ2-7
cdr3_aa: CASSPGQNEQYF
cdr3_nt: TGTGCCAGCAGCCCCGGACAGAACGAGCAGTACTTC

d_call: .
v_call: TRBV9
clone_size: many
j_call: TRBJ2-7
cdr3_aa: CASSSGVARREQYF
cdr3_nt: TGTGCCAGCAGCTCGGGGGTCGCCCGGCGCGAGCAGTACTTC

d_call: .
v_call: TRBV6-1
clone_size: many
j_call: TRBJ1-6
cdr3_aa: CASSYGGTNSPLHF
cdr3_nt: TGTGCCAGCAGCTACGGGGGGACGAATTCACCCCTCCACTTT

d_call: .
v_call: TRBV6-1
clone_size: many
j_call: TRBJ2-3
cdr3_aa: CASSPRWGGADTQYF
cdr3_nt: TGTGCCAGCAGCCCCCGGTGGGGGGGCGCGGATACGCAGTATTTT

d_call: .
v_call: TRBV28
clone_size: many
j_call: TRBJ1-3
cdr3_aa: CASSFLNTIYF
cdr3_nt: TGTGCCAGCAGTTTCTTAAACACCATATATTTT

d_call: .
v_call: TRBV6-1
clone_size: many
j_call: TRBJ1-4
cdr3_aa: CASSDKVKPSNEKLFF
cdr3_nt: TGTGCCAGCAGTGACAAAGTGAAACCGAGTAATGAAAAACTGTTTTTT

d_call: .
v_call: TRBV2
clone_size: .
j_call: TRBJ2-7
cdr3_aa: CASTAGGRSSYEQYF
cdr3_nt: TGTGCCAGCACTGCTGGGGGGAGGAGCTCCTACGAGCAGTACTTC

d_call: .
v_call: TRBV7-9
clone_size: few
j_call: TRBJ1-3
cdr3_aa: CASSDRPSGNTIYF
cdr3_nt: TGTGCCAGCAGCGACAGGCCCTCTGGAAACACCATATATTTT

d_call: .
v_call: TRBV24-1
clone_size: .
j_call: TRBJ1-3
cdr3_aa: CATSDGTVSGNTIYF
cdr3_nt: TGTGCCACCAGTGACGGGACGGTCTCTGGAAACACCATATATTTT

d_call: .
v_call: TRBV5-1
clone_size: .
j_call: TRBJ1-2
cdr3_aa: CASSLAPDRNYGYTF
cdr3_nt: TGCGCCAGCAGCTTGGCCCCGGACAGAAACTATGGCTACACCTTC

d_call: .
v_call: TRBV3-1
clone_size: many
j_call: TRBJ2-5
cdr3_aa: CASSRRASVQETQYF
cdr3_nt: TGTGCCAGCAGCCGTCGGGCGTCGGTTCAAGAGACCCAGTACTTC

d_call: .
v_call: TRBV5-1
clone_size: many
j_call: TRBJ1-1
cdr3_aa: CASSLGAVMNTEAFF
cdr3_nt: TGCGCCAGCAGCTTGGGCGCGGTCATGAACACTGAAGCTTTCTTT

d_call: TRBD1
v_call: TRBV2
clone_size: .
j_call: TRBJ2-7
cdr3_aa: CASSDRGHEQYF
cdr3_nt: TGTGCCAGCAGTGACAGGGGGCATGAGCAGTACTTC

d_call: .
v_call: TRBV4-1
clone_size: few
j_call: TRBJ1-3
cdr3_aa: CASSPTTKGTGNTIYF
cdr3_nt: TGCGCCAGCAGCCCTACGACTAAGGGGACTGGAAACACCATATATTTT

d_call: .
v_call: TRBV4-1
clone_size: many
j_call: TRBJ2-3
cdr3_aa: CASSQDPPASGDTQYF
cdr3_nt: TGCGCCAGCAGCCAAGATCCACCGGCCTCCGGTGATACGCAGTATTTT

d_call: TRBD2
v_call: TRBV30
clone_size: many
j_call: TRBJ2-5
cdr3_aa: CAWIFGGETQYF
cdr3_nt: TGTGCCTGGATATTCGGGGGGGAGACCCAGTACTTC

d_call: .
v_call: TRBV12-3/TRBV12-4
clone_size: .
j_call: TRBJ2-3
cdr3_aa: CASSPLGGPTDTQYF
cdr3_nt: TGTGCCAGCAGTCCCCTAGGGGGACCCACAGATACGCAGTATTTT

d_call: .
v_call: TRBV5-1
clone_size: many
j_call: TRBJ1-2
cdr3_aa: CASSLEGTLDGYTF
cdr3_nt: TGCGCCAGCAGCCTGGAGGGGACACTGGATGGCTACACCTTC

d_call: .
v_call: TRBV5-1
clone_size: many
j_call: TRBJ2-2
cdr3_aa: CASSGGPVTGELFF
cdr3_nt: TGCGCCAGCAGCGGGGGACCAGTCACCGGGGAGCTGTTTTTT

d_call: TRBD1
v_call: TRBV20-1
clone_size: many
j_call: TRBJ1-5
cdr3_aa: CSARVTGVGQPQHF
cdr3_nt: TGCAGTGCTAGGGTGACAGGGGTCGGGCAGCCCCAGCATTTT

d_call: .
v_call: TRBV2
clone_size: many
j_call: TRBJ1-2
cdr3_aa: CASNSLVLYGYTF
cdr3_nt: TGTGCCAGCAACAGCCTCGTTCTCTATGGCTACACCTTC